Listed below are T cell receptor beta chains from one sample, sequenced in a study of blood T cell repertoires in COVID-19. The assay was immunoSEQ multiplex PCR, and TCRdb's table has in-frame clones only and misses some. The repertoire has around 220,000 clones, 70% to 90% of them found once; the top ten carry roughly 2.2%. The specimen sequenced was peripheral blood. All receptors come from a woman in her forties or fifties with acute or convalescent COVID-19. CDR3s include the opening cysteine and the closing phenylalanine or tryptophan. The order of the fields is J gene, clone size, D gene, V gene, CDR3 protein, CDR3 DNA. The D gene is left open where the match is weak. Rows may omit the clone size; those that give it use once, few, many or a size class.

J gene: TRBJ1-6; clone size: -; D gene: -; V gene: TRBV27; CDR3 protein: CASSFQTQGGSPLHF; CDR3 DNA: TGTGCCAGCAGTTTTCAGACACAGGGCGGTTCACCCCTCCACTTT
J gene: TRBJ1-4; clone size: -; D gene: -; V gene: TRBV6-5; CDR3 protein: CASTPKGTNEKLFF; CDR3 DNA: TGTGCCAGCACCCCCAAGGGGACTAATGAAAAACTGTTTTTT
J gene: TRBJ2-3; clone size: -; D gene: TRBD2; V gene: TRBV7-2; CDR3 protein: CASMWAGAGTQYF; CDR3 DNA: TGTGCCAGCATGTGGGCGGGAGCGGGGACGCAGTATTTT
J gene: TRBJ2-3; clone size: -; D gene: -; V gene: TRBV5-1; CDR3 protein: CASSGGAGTDTQYF; CDR3 DNA: TGCGCCAGCAGCGGGGGGGCGGGCACAGATACGCAGTATTTT
J gene: TRBJ2-7; clone size: -; D gene: -; V gene: TRBV6-5; CDR3 protein: CASTANAGAMIEQYF; CDR3 DNA: TGTGCCAGCACGGCTAATGCGGGGGCGATGATCGAGCAGTACTTC
J gene: TRBJ2-1; clone size: -; D gene: TRBD2; V gene: TRBV27; CDR3 protein: CASSLSSSRLAGGRNEQFF; CDR3 DNA: TGTGCCAGCAGTTTATCCTCAAGCAGACTAGCGGGGGGCCGCAATGAGCAGTTCTTC
J gene: TRBJ2-3; clone size: -; D gene: TRBD2; V gene: TRBV6-2/TRBV6-3; CDR3 protein: CASSYPGGATDTQYF; CDR3 DNA: TGTGCCAGCAGTTACCCGGGGGGGGCCACAGATACGCAGTATTTT
J gene: TRBJ1-2; clone size: -; D gene: -; V gene: TRBV5-4; CDR3 protein: CASSATGNNYGYTF; CDR3 DNA: TGTGCCAGCAGCGCTACAGGGAACAACTATGGCTACACCTTC
J gene: TRBJ2-7; clone size: once; D gene: -; V gene: TRBV6-6; CDR3 protein: CASSYSGDTISYEQYF; CDR3 DNA: TGTGCCAGCAGTTACTCGGGGGACACCATCTCCTACGAGCAGTACTTC
J gene: TRBJ2-5; clone size: -; D gene: TRBD1; V gene: TRBV4-1; CDR3 protein: CASSLTGGQETQYF; CDR3 DNA: TGCGCCAGCAGCCTGACAGGGGGTCAAGAGACCCAGTACTTC
J gene: TRBJ2-7; clone size: -; D gene: -; V gene: TRBV10-3; CDR3 protein: CAITRTPHYEQYF; CDR3 DNA: TGTGCCATCACCAGGACTCCTCACTACGAGCAGTACTTC
J gene: TRBJ2-3; clone size: -; D gene: TRBD2; V gene: TRBV6-4; CDR3 protein: CARDNSGSLGDTQYF; CDR3 DNA: TGTGCCAGAGATAATAGCGGGAGCCTAGGGGATACGCAGTATTTT
J gene: TRBJ1-2; clone size: -; D gene: -; V gene: TRBV29-1; CDR3 protein: CSALWATNYGYTF; CDR3 DNA: TGCAGTGCCCTGTGGGCTACTAACTATGGCTACACCTTC
J gene: TRBJ1-6; clone size: -; D gene: -; V gene: TRBV28; CDR3 protein: CASSLLGDSPLHF; CDR3 DNA: TGTGCCAGCAGTTTATTAGGGGATTCACCCCTCCACTTT
J gene: TRBJ1-1; clone size: -; D gene: -; V gene: TRBV29-1; CDR3 protein: CSVGSFGAFF; CDR3 DNA: TGCAGCGTTGGTTCGTTCGGAGCTTTCTTT
J gene: TRBJ2-4; clone size: -; D gene: TRBD1; V gene: TRBV11-3; CDR3 protein: CASSLDFRLQGGSLAKNIQYF; CDR3 DNA: TGTGCCAGCAGCTTAGATTTTAGGTTACAGGGGGGCTCCCTAGCCAAAAACATTCAGTACTTC
J gene: TRBJ1-1; clone size: -; D gene: -; V gene: TRBV6-6; CDR3 protein: CASSYSGRANTEAFF; CDR3 DNA: TGTGCCAGCAGTTACTCGGGCAGGGCGAACACTGAAGCTTTCTTT
J gene: TRBJ1-6; clone size: -; D gene: TRBD1; V gene: TRBV30; CDR3 protein: CAWSRDREGSPLHF; CDR3 DNA: TGTGCCTGGAGCCGGGACAGGGAAGGGTCACCCCTCCACTTT
J gene: TRBJ2-7; clone size: -; D gene: TRBD1; V gene: TRBV6-5; CDR3 protein: CASSSGQGFPYEQYF; CDR3 DNA: TGTGCCAGCAGTTCGGGACAGGGATTTCCCTACGAGCAGTACTTC
J gene: TRBJ2-5; clone size: -; D gene: TRBD2; V gene: TRBV7-2; CDR3 protein: CASYHRATSGGDRAQYF; CDR3 DNA: TGTGCCAGCTACCATCGAGCAACTAGCGGGGGGGATCGGGCCCAGTACTTC
J gene: TRBJ1-5; clone size: -; D gene: TRBD1; V gene: TRBV6-2/TRBV6-3; CDR3 protein: CASSRDSNQPQHF; CDR3 DNA: TGTGCCAGCAGCCGGGACAGTAATCAGCCCCAGCATTTT
J gene: TRBJ1-2; clone size: -; D gene: TRBD1; V gene: TRBV9; CDR3 protein: CASSVATGGLYYGYTF; CDR3 DNA: TGTGCCAGCAGCGTAGCGACAGGGGGCTTATACTATGGCTACACCTTC
J gene: TRBJ2-3; clone size: -; D gene: -; V gene: TRBV4-1; CDR3 protein: CASSQGVTGSPTDTQYF; CDR3 DNA: TGCGCCAGCAGCCAAGGGGTAACGGGAAGCCCCACAGATACGCAGTATTTT
J gene: TRBJ2-7; clone size: -; D gene: -; V gene: TRBV7-8; CDR3 protein: CASSQEDSYEQYF; CDR3 DNA: TGTGCCAGCAGCCAGGAGGACTCCTACGAGCAGTACTTC
J gene: TRBJ2-3; clone size: -; D gene: TRBD2; V gene: TRBV9; CDR3 protein: CASSVSSSGGGRTQYF; CDR3 DNA: TGTGCCAGCAGCGTCTCCTCTAGCGGGGGAGGTAGGACGCAGTATTTT
J gene: TRBJ2-3; clone size: -; D gene: -; V gene: TRBV24-1; CDR3 protein: CATSDRGSTDTQYF; CDR3 DNA: TGTGCCACCAGTGATCGTGGCTCCACAGATACGCAGTATTTT
J gene: TRBJ2-1; clone size: -; D gene: TRBD2; V gene: TRBV6-2/TRBV6-3; CDR3 protein: CASSGGTSGREYNEQFF; CDR3 DNA: TGTGCCAGCAGTGGCGGGACTAGCGGGAGGGAGTACAATGAGCAGTTCTTC
J gene: TRBJ2-7; clone size: -; D gene: -; V gene: TRBV5-6; CDR3 protein: CASRGPDPYGKQYF; CDR3 DNA: TGTGCCAGCCGAGGTCCTGACCCCTACGGCAAGCAGTACTTC
J gene: TRBJ2-5; clone size: -; D gene: -; V gene: TRBV7-6; CDR3 protein: CASSAHLAVTETQYF; CDR3 DNA: TGTGCCAGCAGCGCGCATTTGGCGGTAACAGAGACCCAGTACTTC
J gene: TRBJ2-7; clone size: -; D gene: TRBD2; V gene: TRBV29-1; CDR3 protein: CSVAGGSLTSGSYEQYF; CDR3 DNA: TGCAGCGTTGCTGGAGGGTCATTGACTAGCGGGAGCTACGAGCAGTACTTC
J gene: TRBJ1-1; clone size: -; D gene: TRBD1; V gene: TRBV6-5; CDR3 protein: CASRLDRYTEAFF; CDR3 DNA: TGTGCCAGCAGGTTGGACAGGTACACTGAAGCTTTCTTT
J gene: TRBJ1-1; clone size: once; D gene: -; V gene: TRBV3-1/TRBV3-2; CDR3 protein: CASSPRTGGETEAFF; CDR3 DNA: TGTGCCAGCAGCCCCCGTACGGGGGGAGAAACTGAAGCTTTCTTT
J gene: TRBJ2-3; clone size: -; D gene: TRBD1; V gene: TRBV15; CDR3 protein: CATSRGTGGGTDTQYF; CDR3 DNA: TGTGCCACCAGCAGAGGGACAGGTGGCGGCACAGATACGCAGTATTTT
J gene: TRBJ2-7; clone size: -; D gene: TRBD2; V gene: TRBV28; CDR3 protein: CASSSPAGGFHEQYF; CDR3 DNA: TGTGCCAGCAGTTCACCCGCCGGGGGGTTCCACGAGCAGTACTTC
J gene: TRBJ2-1; clone size: -; D gene: TRBD1; V gene: TRBV7-2; CDR3 protein: CASSTRRDRGYEQFF; CDR3 DNA: TGTGCCAGCAGCACCCGCCGGGACAGGGGGTATGAGCAGTTCTTC
J gene: TRBJ1-1; clone size: -; D gene: -; V gene: TRBV27; CDR3 protein: CASSFHGKTGPTEAFF; CDR3 DNA: TGTGCCAGCAGTTTCCATGGTAAGACAGGACCCACTGAAGCTTTCTTT
J gene: TRBJ2-1; clone size: -; D gene: TRBD1; V gene: TRBV6-5; CDR3 protein: CASSYGGQGNNEQFF; CDR3 DNA: TGTGCCAGCAGTTACGGGGGACAGGGGAACAATGAGCAGTTCTTC
J gene: TRBJ2-3; clone size: -; D gene: -; V gene: TRBV3-1/TRBV3-2; CDR3 protein: CASSQGPLFTQYF; CDR3 DNA: TGTGCCAGCAGCCAAGGGCCCCTTTTTACGCAGTATTTT
J gene: TRBJ1-1; clone size: -; D gene: -; V gene: TRBV7-3; CDR3 protein: CASSATGLTRTEAFF; CDR3 DNA: TGTGCCAGCAGCGCTACCGGACTAACAAGGACTGAAGCTTTCTTT
J gene: TRBJ1-2; clone size: once; D gene: -; V gene: TRBV19; CDR3 protein: CASISANGNYGYTF; CDR3 DNA: TGTGCCAGTATCTCAGCGAATGGGAACTATGGCTACACCTTC
J gene: TRBJ2-7; clone size: -; D gene: TRBD2; V gene: TRBV18; CDR3 protein: CASSPTSVGEQYF; CDR3 DNA: TGTGCCAGCTCGCCGACTAGCGTGGGCGAGCAGTACTTC
J gene: TRBJ2-7; clone size: once; D gene: -; V gene: TRBV3-1/TRBV3-2; CDR3 protein: CASSQGTEIYEQYF; CDR3 DNA: TGTGCCAGCAGCCAAGGCACAGAAATCTACGAGCAGTACTTC
J gene: TRBJ1-2; clone size: -; D gene: -; V gene: TRBV11-2; CDR3 protein: CASSLDLEAGGGYTF; CDR3 DNA: TGTGCCAGCAGCTTAGATCTAGAGGCGGGGGGTGGCTACACCTTC